The clone carrying this T cell receptor (beta chain) occurred once. J gave up 6 bases and V 2 bases, and 14 bases lay outside the gene matches. Germline CDR1 reads MDHEN; CDR2 reads SYDVKM. The CDR3 length is 17 residues. The sample belongs to a study of shared clonotypes between healthy human individuals. Within Nashville, Tennessee resided all donors, each a Caucasian adult. Sequencing was performed with immunoSEQ multiplex PCR; in TCRdb, only in-frame clones are kept and a portion is missing. The sample lists about 380,000 clones, approximately 96% seen once, with 0.32% in the top ten. The sequenced sample consisted of memory CD8+ T cells sorted from blood. Subset noted: CD45RO+ cells pooled with CCR7-negative TemRA cells. This sequence originates from a man aged 30 to 45 in good health. The chain recombines TRBV28 with TRBJ2-7; TRBD2 aligns across 9 bases. In nucleotides, the CDR3 is TGTGCCAGCAGTTTAGTACTAGCGGGTCTCAGTCTTGGCGAGCAGTACTTC. Protein sequence: CASSLVLAGLSLGEQYF.